This T cell receptor (beta chain) stems from a study of shared clonotypes between healthy human individuals. Terminally differentiated effector memory CD45RA+ cells were excluded by CCR7 positive selection of CD45RO-negative cells. Profiled with immunoSEQ multiplex PCR; TCRdb holds only in-frame clones, not every one. The sample yields about 2,200,000 clones, roughly 91% seen once. The CDR3 has 15 amino acids. Trimming took 5 bases from V and 3 from J; bases not matched to a gene: 8. CDR1 SGHAT and CDR2 FQNNGV come from the germline V gene. The chain links TRBV11-2 to TRBJ2-7; 9 bases are a match to TRBD2. This clonotype originated in a man in his late teens or twenties in good health. Some clones in this sample may be carry-over from other donors' samples. Sequenced: naive CD8+ T cells from PBMCs. This chain's CDR3 is CASSPRLAEFYEQYF. CDR3 DNA sequence: TGTGCCAGCAGCCCCAGACTAGCGGAGTTCTACGAGCAGTACTTC.